The 4 T cell receptor beta chains reported below all come from one sample, sequenced in a study of blood T cell repertoires in COVID-19. The protocol was immunoSEQ multiplex PCR, while the TCRdb copy is restricted to in-frame clones and leaves out a portion. The table shows approximately 330,000 clones, with roughly 90% occurring only once. The sequenced material came from peripheral blood. All receptors come from a man aged 30 to 39 with COVID-19, enrolled during active disease.

The chain links TRBV4-1 to TRBJ1-6; TRBD1 is a possible D gene (6 bases). The V gene's germline CDR1 is MGHRA and CDR2 YSYEKL. The V end was cut by 1 base, the J end by 7 bases, with 11 bases between. The CDR3 contains 15 residues. Here the CDR3 reads CASSQGRDTNSPLHF. In DNA, the CDR3 is TGCGCCAGCAGCCAAGGTCGGGACACCAATTCACCCCTCCACTTT.

V is TRBV4-1 and J is TRBJ2-1; 10 nucleotides align to TRBD1. J was trimmed by 6 bases and V by 1 base; bases with no gene match: 0. This CDR3 has 14 amino acids. Germline V lookup: CDR1 MGHRA, CDR2 YSYEKL. The CDR3 reads CASSQGQGANEQFF. The CDR3, as DNA: TGCGCCAGCAGCCAAGGACAGGGGGCCAATGAGCAGTTCTTC.

This rearrangement joins TRBV7-9 to TRBJ1-1; 9 positions match TRBD1. CDR3 length: 13 amino acids. V shed 7 bases and J 10 bases; nucleotides not matched to a gene: 10. CDR1 and CDR2 (germline): SEHNR, FQNEAQ (reference sequence). CDR3 in amino acids: CASTPGQGRGAFF. The CDR3 nucleotides are TGTGCCAGCACCCCCGGACAGGGGAGGGGAGCTTTCTTT.

As DNA, the CDR3 is TGTGCCAGCAGCATCGGGACAGGGTATCAGCCCCAGCATTTT. This codes for CASSIGTGYQPQHF. This chain joins TRBV27 and TRBJ1-5, with 9 bases identical to TRBD1. This CDR3 contains 14 residues. Trimming cost V 6 bases and J 5 bases; bases outside gene matches: 5. Germline lookup yields CDR1 MNHEY and CDR2 SMNVEV (reference sequence).